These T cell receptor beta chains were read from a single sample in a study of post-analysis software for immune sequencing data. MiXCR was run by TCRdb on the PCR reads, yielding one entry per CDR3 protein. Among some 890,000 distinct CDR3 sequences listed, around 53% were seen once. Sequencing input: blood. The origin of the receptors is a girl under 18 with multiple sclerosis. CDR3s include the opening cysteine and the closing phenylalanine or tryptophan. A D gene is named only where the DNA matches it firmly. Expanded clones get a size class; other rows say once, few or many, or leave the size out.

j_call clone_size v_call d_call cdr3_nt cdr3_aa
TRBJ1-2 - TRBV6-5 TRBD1 TGTGCCAGCAGTTCCGACAGGGGGTTCGACTATGGCTACACCTTC CASSSDRGFDYGYTF
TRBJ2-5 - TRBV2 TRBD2 TGTGCCAGCAGAGAACTAGCGGCGCAAGAGACCCAGTACTTC CASRELAAQETQYF
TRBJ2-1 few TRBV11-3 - TGTGCCAGCAGCTTAGGGGCTAGTTGGGGAAATGAGCAGTTCTTC CASSLGASWGNEQFF
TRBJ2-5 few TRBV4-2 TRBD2 TGTGCCAGCAGCCCCATCCCAACTAGCGGGCGACAAGAGACCCAGTACTTC CASSPIPTSGRQETQYF
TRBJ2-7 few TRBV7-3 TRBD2 TGTGCCAGCAGCCCGAGCGGGAGTCTCTACGAGCAGTACTTC CASSPSGSLYEQYF
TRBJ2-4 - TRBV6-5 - TGTGCCAGCAGGGCGTCGGCCAAAAACATTCAGTACTTC CASRASAKNIQYF
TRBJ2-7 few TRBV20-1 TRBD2 TGCAGTGCCCTAGCGGGAGTGGGGTTAGCGTTCGGTATGTCCGAGCAGTACTTC CSALAGVGLAFGMSEQYF
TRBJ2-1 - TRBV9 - TGTGCCAGCAGCGTAGCTACTGCCACCCACTCAATATACAATGAGCAGTTCTTC CASSVATATHSIYNEQFF
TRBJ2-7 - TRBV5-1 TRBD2 TGCGCCAGCGGGGAGGGAACCCCTTCCGAGCAGTACTTC CASGEGTPSEQYF
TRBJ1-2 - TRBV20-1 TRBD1 TGCAGTGCCCGACAGGGTGGGCTCTATGGCTACACCTTC CSARQGGLYGYTF
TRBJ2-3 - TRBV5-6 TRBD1 TGTGCCAGCAGCCTGGCGGGACAGGGAACAACAGATACGCAGTATTTT CASSLAGQGTTDTQYF
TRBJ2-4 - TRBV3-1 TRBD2 TGTGCCAGCAGCCAAACCGGGACTAGCGGGAGACCCAAAAACATTCAGTACTTC CASSQTGTSGRPKNIQYF
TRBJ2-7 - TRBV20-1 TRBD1 TGCAGTGCTAGACCCGGGACAGGGGTCTACGAGCAGTACTTC CSARPGTGVYEQYF
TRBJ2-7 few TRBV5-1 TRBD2 TGCGCCAGCAGCCCCTCGGGAGGCTCCTTCCTTTCCTACGAGCAGTACTTC CASSPSGGSFLSYEQYF
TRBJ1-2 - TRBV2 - TGTGCCAGCAGTAGCGATACGGGAGCCCAAAACTATGGCTACACCTTC CASSSDTGAQNYGYTF
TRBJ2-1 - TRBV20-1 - TGCAGTGCTCCCTACTCGGAAGGGAATGAGCAGTTCTTC CSAPYSEGNEQFF
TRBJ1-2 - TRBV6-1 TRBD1 TGTGCCAGCAATCCCCGGGAGGGGGCCTGGCGGGGCTATGGCTACACCTTC CASNPREGAWRGYGYTF
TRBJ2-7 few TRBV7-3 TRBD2 TGTGCCAGCAGCTTATCGACTAGCGGGAGTTCCGAGCAGTACTTC CASSLSTSGSSEQYF
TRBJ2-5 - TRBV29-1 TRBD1 TGCAGCGCCCCTATGGTCCAGGACAGGAAAGAAGAGACCCAGTACTTC CSAPMVQDRKEETQYF
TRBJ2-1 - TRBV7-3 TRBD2 TGTGCCAGCAGCTTTAGCGGGAGTGGGTACAATGAGCAGTTCTTC CASSFSGSGYNEQFF
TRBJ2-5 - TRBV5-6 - TGTGCCAGCAGCTTGGCCTCAGCGGCGATGGGGGAGACCCAGTACTTC CASSLASAAMGETQYF
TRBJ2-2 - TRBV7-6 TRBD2 TGTGCCAGCAGGCCTAGCGGGGGGGCTGTCGGGGAGCTGTTTTTT CASRPSGGAVGELFF
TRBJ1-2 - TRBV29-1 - TGCAGCGTTGAAGACCAGAATGGCTACACCTTC CSVEDQNGYTF
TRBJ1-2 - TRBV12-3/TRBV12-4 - TGTGCCAGCAGGAGAGGCTATGGCTACACCTTC CASRRGYGYTF
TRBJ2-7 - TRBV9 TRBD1 TGTGCCAGCAGCGTAGGGGCAGGGGGCGCCTGGGGTCCCTACTACGAGCAGTACTTC CASSVGAGGAWGPYYEQYF
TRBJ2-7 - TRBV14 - TGTGCCAGCAGCCAAGATTTGGGGCGCGAGCAGTACTTC CASSQDLGREQYF
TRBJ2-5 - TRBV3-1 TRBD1 TGTGCCAGCAGCCAAAAGACAGGGATAGGGTTAGAGACCCAGTACTTC CASSQKTGIGLETQYF
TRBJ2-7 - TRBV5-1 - TGCGCCAGCAGCTTCCAGGGGATCTCCTACGAGCAGTACTTC CASSFQGISYEQYF
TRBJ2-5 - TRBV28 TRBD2 TGTGCCAGCAGTTTATTGGGGAGGGGCCTAGTTAAGACCCAGTACTTC CASSLLGRGLVKTQYF
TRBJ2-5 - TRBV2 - TGTGCCAGCAGTGAAGGGGCCCGAGAGACCCAGTACTTC CASSEGARETQYF
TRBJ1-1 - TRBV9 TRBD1 TGTGCCAGCAGCATAACAGGGGGCGCCCTCGGCACTGAAGCTTTCTTT CASSITGGALGTEAFF
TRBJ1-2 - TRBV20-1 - TGCAGTGCCACCCCAGGACAGAGCCTTAACTATGGCTACACCTTC CSATPGQSLNYGYTF
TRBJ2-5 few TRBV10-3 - TGTGCCATCAGTGAGTCTGAAGAGACCCAGTACTTC CAISESEETQYF
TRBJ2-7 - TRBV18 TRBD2 TGTGCCGGCTCACCACCGCAGGGACTAACCTACGAGCAGTACTTC CAGSPPQGLTYEQYF
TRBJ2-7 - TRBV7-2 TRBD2 TGTGCTAGCAGCTTAGGGATTAGCGGGGGGGAACCCTACGAGCAGTACTTC CASSLGISGGEPYEQYF
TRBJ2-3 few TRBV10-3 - TGTGCCATCAGTGACAAGTCTTATATGCAGTATTTT CAISDKSYMQYF
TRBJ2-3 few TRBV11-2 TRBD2 TGTGCCAGCAGCCTACTTAGCGGGGGGAGCACAGATACGCAGTATTTT CASSLLSGGSTDTQYF
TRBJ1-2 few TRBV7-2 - TGTGCCAGCAGCTTCACCAGGGATATTGCTGATGGCTACACCTTC CASSFTRDIADGYTF
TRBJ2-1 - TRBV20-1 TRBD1 TGCAGTGCTAGTGCCGACAGGGAAGGACACAATGAGCAGTTCTTC CSASADREGHNEQFF
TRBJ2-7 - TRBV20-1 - TGCAGTGCTAGGGACCAGGCCTACGAGCAGTACTTC CSARDQAYEQYF
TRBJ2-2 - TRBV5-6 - TGTGCCAGCAGCTTGGTGTTTACCGGGGAGCTGTTTTTT CASSLVFTGELFF
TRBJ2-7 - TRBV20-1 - TGCAGTGCTACCCGACTAGTCAACGAGCAGTACTTC CSATRLVNEQYF
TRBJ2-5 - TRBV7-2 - TGTGCCAGCAGGGGGGGGCCGGTTGAGACCCAGTACTTC CASRGGPVETQYF
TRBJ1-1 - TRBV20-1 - TGCAGTGCTAGAGTTAAAGGACAAACGAACACTGAAGCTTTCTTT CSARVKGQTNTEAFF
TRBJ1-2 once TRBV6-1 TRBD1 TGTGCCGGCAGGGCGACCGGGACAGGGGCATATGGCTACACCTTC CAGRATGTGAYGYTF
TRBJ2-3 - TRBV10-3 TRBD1 TGTGCCATCAGTGACGGGACAGGGGGATATCTGAAGTATTTT CAISDGTGGYLKYF
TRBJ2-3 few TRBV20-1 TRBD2 TGCAGTGCTGATAGCGGGGGTAACACAGATACGCAGTATTTT CSADSGGNTDTQYF
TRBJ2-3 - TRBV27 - TGTGCCAGCAGTTTAGGGCCTAGTTTATCGGCAGATACGCAGTATTTT CASSLGPSLSADTQYF
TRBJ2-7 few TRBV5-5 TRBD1 TGTGCCAGCAGCTTGAATCCAGGGGGATCCTACGAGCAGTACTTC CASSLNPGGSYEQYF
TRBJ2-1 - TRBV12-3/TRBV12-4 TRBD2 TGTGCCAGCTACGCCGGGACTAGCGGGGAAAATGAGCAGTTCTTC CASYAGTSGENEQFF
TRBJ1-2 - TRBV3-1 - TGTGCCAGCAGCCTTCGGACAATTAACTATGGCTACACCTTC CASSLRTINYGYTF
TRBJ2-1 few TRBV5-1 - TGCGCCAGCACCAGCGGACGAGAAGGAGAGCAGTTCTTC CASTSGREGEQFF
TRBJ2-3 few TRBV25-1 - TGTGCCAGCAGTTTCAGGACTGGATCGGCAGATACGCAGTATTTT CASSFRTGSADTQYF
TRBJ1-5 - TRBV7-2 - TGTGCCAGCAGCGCTCGCCCTCCGGAGCCCCAGCATTTT CASSARPPEPQHF
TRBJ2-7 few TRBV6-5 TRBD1 TGTGCCAGCAAGAAAACAGGGGGGACAGGGGCCTACGAGCAGTACTTC CASKKTGGTGAYEQYF